A single sample is the source of the 7 T cell receptor beta chains below, sequenced in a study of PD-1 blockade in classical Hodgkin lymphoma. The protocol was immunoSEQ multiplex PCR, while the TCRdb copy is restricted to in-frame clones and leaves out a portion. The sample includes 95,000 to 120,000 clones, about 88% seen only once; the top ten take approximately 20%. Autologous stem cell transplantation was followed by relapse in every patient, and brentuximab vedotin exposure varied. This specimen was peripheral blood mononuclear cells (PBMCs), taken before the second cycle of nivolumab. These receptors came from a human donor with classical Hodgkin lymphoma.

V usage is TRBV10-2 and J usage is TRBJ2-7, with D tentatively TRBD1 (5 bases). Germline CDR1 is WSHSY and CDR2 is SAAADI. This CDR3 is 13 amino acids long. The V end was cut by 2 bases, the J end by 2 bases, with 7 bases between. CDR3 DNA: TGCGCCAGCAGTGAGCCAGGGACCTACGAGCAGTACTTC. Protein sequence: CASSEPGTYEQYF.

This rearrangement joins TRBV6-4 to TRBJ2-1; TRBD1 matches 7 bases. Germline V gene lookup returns CDR1 MRHNA and CDR2 SNTAGT. J was trimmed by 6 bases and V by 5 bases; bases with no gene match: 4. The CDR3 consists of 13 residues. The CDR3 here is CASSQTGSNEQFF. CDR3 sequence (DNA): TGTGCCAGCAGTCAGACAGGGTCCAATGAGCAGTTCTTC.

The chain has TRBV15 and TRBJ1-4; 10 bases map to TRBD1. CDR1 and CDR2 (germline): LNHNV, YYDKDF (reference sequence). CDR3 length equals 16 residues. With 3 bases clipped from V and 8 bases from J, the junction kept 9 bases outside the gene matches. The CDR3 loop is CATSRFAGTGDEKLFF. The CDR3 nucleotides are TGTGCCACCAGCAGGTTCGCCGGGACAGGGGACGAAAAACTGTTTTTT.

This chain uses TRBV18 with TRBJ1-5; 10 bases are shared with TRBD1. CDR1 is KGHSH and CDR2 is LQKENI in the germline V gene. The CDR3 contains 21 residues. The V gene end was trimmed by 0 bases and the J gene end by 0 bases; junction bases not matched to a gene: 14. CDR3 sequence reads: CASSPPELADRGKNSNQPQHF. CDR3 bases: TGTGCCAGCTCACCACCCGAACTCGCGGACAGGGGGAAAAATAGCAATCAGCCCCAGCATTTT.

The chain uses TRBV10-1 and TRBJ1-1; TRBD1 might be the D (5 bases). The germline gives CDR1 WNHNN, CDR2 SYGVQD (reference sequence). The CDR3 runs to 17 residues. Trimming pared 0 bases from V and 4 bases from J, leaving 18 bases between. The CDR3 DNA reads as TGCGCCAGCAGTGAGTCTCGGACAAGGGGTTCGGGCACTGAAGCTTTCTTT. Translation: CASSESRTRGSGTEAFF.

The V gene is TRBV7-8, the J gene TRBJ1-3; D is unclear. The V gene lost 1 base and the J gene lost 4 bases, with 14 bases spanning the gap. This CDR3 has 16 residues. Germline CDR1 reads SGHVS; CDR2 reads FQNEAQ. CDR3 DNA: TGTGCCAGCAGCTTAGGACCTCCTGCAGCAGGAAACACCATATATTTT. Translating gives CASSLGPPAAGNTIYF.

The J gene is TRBJ2-5, the V gene TRBV5-1; TRBD2 matches at 8 bases. This CDR3 has 14 amino acids. The V gene's germline CDR1 is SGHRS and CDR2 YFSETQ. J gave up 0 bases and V 5 bases, and 3 bases lay outside the gene matches. CDR3 sequence: CASRSGGYQETQYF. DNA of the CDR3: TGCGCCAGCAGGTCGGGAGGGTACCAAGAGACCCAGTACTTC.